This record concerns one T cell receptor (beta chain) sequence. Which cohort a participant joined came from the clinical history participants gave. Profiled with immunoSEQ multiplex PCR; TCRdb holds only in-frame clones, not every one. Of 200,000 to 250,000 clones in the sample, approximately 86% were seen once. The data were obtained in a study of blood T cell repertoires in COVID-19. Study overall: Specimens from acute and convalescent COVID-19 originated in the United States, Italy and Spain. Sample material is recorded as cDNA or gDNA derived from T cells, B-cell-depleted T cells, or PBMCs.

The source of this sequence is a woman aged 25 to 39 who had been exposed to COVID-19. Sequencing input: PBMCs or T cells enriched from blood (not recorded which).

Written as DNA, the CDR3 is TGTGCCAGCAGTCCTACTAGCGGGGGGAAGGCTGAGCAGTTCTTC. Its protein is CASSPTSGGKAEQFF. The chain carries TRBV28 and TRBJ2-1; TRBD2 matches 12 bases. CDR3 length: 15 amino acids. V gave up 5 bases and J gave up 9 bases; unmatched junction bases: 8. Germline assignment: CDR1 MDHEN and CDR2 SYDVKM.